Listed here is a single T cell receptor beta chain. The V gene end was trimmed by 0 bases and the J gene end by 6 bases; junction bases not matched to a gene: 4. The germline gives CDR1 GTSNPN, CDR2 SVGIG (reference sequence). The CDR3 is made up of 14 amino acids. The source of the sample is a study of blood T cell repertoires in COVID-19. In the study overall: The samples span acute and convalescent COVID-19 from the United States, Italy and Spain. PBMCs, B-cell-depleted T cells, or T cells were the source of the cDNA or gDNA that made up the material.

Original handling: Scientists estimated how many nucleated cells there were by amplifying reference gene primers. Assay used: immunoSEQ multiplex PCR; TCRdb lists only in-frame clones, some missing. From that table come the V and J calls and clone size; the DNA was used to work out D and trimming. The sample holds 300,000 to 400,000 clones, approximately 86% seen once. This receptor was identified in a human donor in a cohort sampled during active COVID-19. This chain links TRBV30 with TRBJ2-1; 8 positions agree with TRBD2. Input material: peripheral blood. CDR3 bases: TGTGCCTGGAGTGTACAGCGGGGGTCCAATGAGCAGTTCTTC. The encoded protein is CAWSVQRGSNEQFF.